One and the same sample provided the 10 T cell receptor beta chains below, sequenced in a study of blood T cell repertoires in COVID-19. Repertoires were generated with immunoSEQ multiplex PCR, while TCRdb's copy carries only in-frame clones and drops some. The sample consists of approximately 180,000 clones, approximately 92% of them appearing once. Sequenced input: peripheral blood. The receptors here all came from a man in his forties or fifties with acute or convalescent COVID-19.

This chain links TRBV15 with TRBJ2-1; 13 bases match TRBD2. With V trimmed by 3 bases and J by 7 bases, 6 bases remained unmatched. CDR3 length: 16 residues. Germline V gene lookup returns CDR1 LNHNV and CDR2 YYDKDF (reference sequence). The CDR3 region has the DNA TGTGCCACCAGCAGCATACTAGCGGGAGGGCAAAATGAGCAGTTCTTC. Protein product: CATSSILAGGQNEQFF.

This chain joins TRBV9 and TRBJ2-3; 9 bases map to TRBD2. The CDR3 totals 16 residues. Germline CDR1 and CDR2: SGDLS and YYNGEE. Trimming cost V 4 bases and J 6 bases; bases outside gene matches: 12. CDR3 amino acids: CASSPRGTSNRDTQYF. For the CDR3, the DNA is TGTGCCAGCAGCCCCCGCGGGACTAGCAATCGGGATACGCAGTATTTT.

The chain couples TRBV20-1 to TRBJ2-1; the match to TRBD2 covers 12 bases. There are 16 residues in the CDR3. Unmatched junction bases numbered 6, after V lost 3 bases and J lost 3 bases. Germline CDR1 DFQATT, CDR2 SNEGSKA (reference sequence). The DNA of the CDR3 is TGCAGTGCTAGTACCGGGACTAGCGGGTTCTACAATGAGCAGTTCTTC. Protein product: CSASTGTSGFYNEQFF.

The V call is TRBV6-4, the J call TRBJ2-1; TRBD2 agrees at 8 bases. Germline assignment: CDR1 MRHNA and CDR2 SNTAGT. The CDR3 is 14 residues long. Trimming at V came to 4 bases and at J to 7 bases, leaving 6 bases not matched to a gene. CDR3 nucleotides: TGTGCCAGCAGTGCGGGGGGGCCTGGGAATGAGCAGTTCTTC. It specifies CASSAGGPGNEQFF.

The chain recombines TRBV28 with TRBJ2-5; TRBD1 is a possible D gene (6 bases). Trimming cost V 8 bases and J 3 bases, with 19 bases left between them. This CDR3 contains 15 residues. Germline CDR1 MDHEN, CDR2 SYDVKM. The CDR3 protein is CASSPYSHREETQYF. The DNA for the CDR3 is TGTGCCAGCTCCCCTTACTCCCACAGGGAAGAGACCCAGTACTTC.

The chain links TRBV4-1 to TRBJ1-5; 9 nucleotides agree with TRBD1. Germline V lookup: CDR1 MGHRA, CDR2 YSYEKL. After removal of 6 bases from V and 5 bases from J, the junction contained 8 bases not matched to a gene. The CDR3 extends over 15 amino acids. This CDR3 is CASSLIQGAHQPQHF. The CDR3 DNA reads TGCGCCAGCAGTCTCATACAGGGGGCCCATCAGCCCCAGCATTTT.

The chain couples TRBV24-1 to TRBJ2-1, with TRBD1 matching 8 bases. The CDR3 totals 14 residues. Germline V gives CDR1 KGHDR, CDR2 SFDVKD. The V segment lost 7 bases and the J segment 4 bases; nucleotides outside the gene matches: 5. The CDR3 region is CATRGQGYYNEQFF. In nucleotides, the CDR3 is TGTGCCACCAGAGGACAGGGCTATTACAATGAGCAGTTCTTC.

The V and J genes are TRBV6-2 or TRBV6-3 and TRBJ1-1, with 9 bases lining up with TRBD1. V shed 6 bases, J shed 1 base, and the junction held 3 bases outside the gene matches. Germline CDR1 and CDR2: MNHEY and SVGEGT. The CDR3 has 14 residues. CDR3: CASSRGQGNTEAFF. The CDR3 DNA is TGTGCCAGCAGCAGGGGACAGGGGAACACTGAAGCTTTCTTT.

Concerning this clone: The junction departs from germline at one end; a sequencing error may be responsible. The chain recombines TRBV12-3 or TRBV12-4 with TRBJ1-1; no clear D gene. The CDR3 is 12 residues long. CDR3 region: CASSRGNAEAFF. The CDR3 nucleotides read TGTGCCAGCTCTCGCGGGAACGCTGAAGCTTTCTTT.

The chain employs TRBV6-2 or TRBV6-3 and TRBJ1-2; 9 positions match TRBD1. The ends lost 2 bases at V and 4 bases at J; junction bases unmatched: 5. Germline loops: CDR1 MNHEY, CDR2 SVGEGT. This CDR3 contains 15 residues. CDR3 in amino acids: CASSYVAGQGYGYTF. The CDR3 DNA reads TGTGCCAGCAGTTACGTTGCGGGACAGGGCTATGGCTACACCTTC.